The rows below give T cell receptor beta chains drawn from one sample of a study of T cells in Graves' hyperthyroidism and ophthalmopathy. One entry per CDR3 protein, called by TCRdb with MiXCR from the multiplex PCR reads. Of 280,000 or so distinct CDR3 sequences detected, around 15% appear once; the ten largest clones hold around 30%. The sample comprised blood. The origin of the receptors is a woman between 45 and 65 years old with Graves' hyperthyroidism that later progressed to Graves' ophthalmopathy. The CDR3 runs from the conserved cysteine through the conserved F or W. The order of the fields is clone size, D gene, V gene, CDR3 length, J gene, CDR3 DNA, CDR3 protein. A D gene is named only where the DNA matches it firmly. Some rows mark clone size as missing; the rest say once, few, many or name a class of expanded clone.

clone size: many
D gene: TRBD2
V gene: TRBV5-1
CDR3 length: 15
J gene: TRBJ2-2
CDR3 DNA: TGCGCCAGCAGCTGGACTAGCGGGAACACCGGGGAGCTGTTTTTT
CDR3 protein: CASSWTSGNTGELFF

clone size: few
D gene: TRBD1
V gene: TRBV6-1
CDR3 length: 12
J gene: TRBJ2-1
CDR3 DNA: TGTGCCAGCAGTGACAGGGGGAATGAGCAGTTCTTC
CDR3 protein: CASSDRGNEQFF

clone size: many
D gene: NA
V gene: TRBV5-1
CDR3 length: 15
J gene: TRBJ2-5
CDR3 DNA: TGCGCCAGCAGCTTGGGTCCGGGGGCAGGGGAGACCCAGTACTTC
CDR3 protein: CASSLGPGAGETQYF

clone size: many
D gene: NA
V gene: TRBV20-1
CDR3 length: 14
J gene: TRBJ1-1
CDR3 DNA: TGCAGTGCTATGGGAGGGGGGGCGAGAACTGAAGCTTTCTTT
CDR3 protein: CSAMGGGARTEAFF

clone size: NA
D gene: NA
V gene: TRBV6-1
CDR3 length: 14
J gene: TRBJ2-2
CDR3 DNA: TGTGCCAGCAGCGCGCGGTTTTACACCGGGGAGCTGTTTTTT
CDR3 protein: CASSARFYTGELFF

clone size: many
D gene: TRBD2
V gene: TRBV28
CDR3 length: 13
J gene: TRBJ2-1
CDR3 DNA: TGTGCCAGCAGCGGGGGACTAGCGAATGAGCAGTTCTTC
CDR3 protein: CASSGGLANEQFF

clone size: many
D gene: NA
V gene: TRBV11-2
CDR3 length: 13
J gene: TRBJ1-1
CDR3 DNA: TGTGCCAGCAGCTTAGATTTTGCTGGGCTCGCTTTCTTT
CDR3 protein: CASSLDFAGLAFF

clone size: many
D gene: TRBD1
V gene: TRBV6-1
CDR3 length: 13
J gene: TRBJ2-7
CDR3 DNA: TGTGCCAGCAGCCAGGGACAGACCTACGAGCAGTACTTC
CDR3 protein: CASSQGQTYEQYF

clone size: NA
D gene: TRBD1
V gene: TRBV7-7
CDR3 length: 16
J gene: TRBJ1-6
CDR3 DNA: TGTGCTAGCAGCTTAGGGTCAGGGGGAGATAATTCACCCCTCCACTTT
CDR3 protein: CASSLGSGGDNSPLHF

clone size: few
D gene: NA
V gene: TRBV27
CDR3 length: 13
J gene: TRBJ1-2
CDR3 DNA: TGTGCCAGCATGGGTGCGGCGTACTATGGCTACACCTTC
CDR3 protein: CASMGAAYYGYTF

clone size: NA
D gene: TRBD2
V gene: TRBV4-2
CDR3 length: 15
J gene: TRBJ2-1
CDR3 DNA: TGTGCCAGCAGGCCAGCGGGAGAAGGGACCAATGAGCAGTTCTTC
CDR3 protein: CASRPAGEGTNEQFF

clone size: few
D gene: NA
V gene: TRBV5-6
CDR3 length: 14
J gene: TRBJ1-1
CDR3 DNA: TGTGCCAGCAGCTTGGGAGCCCGGAACACTGAAGCTTTCTTT
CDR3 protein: CASSLGARNTEAFF

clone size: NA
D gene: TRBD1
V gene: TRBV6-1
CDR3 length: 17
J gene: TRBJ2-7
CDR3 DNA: TGTGCCAGCAGTGAACGAGGGGGGACAGGGCGCTCCTACGAGCAGTACTTC
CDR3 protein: CASSERGGTGRSYEQYF

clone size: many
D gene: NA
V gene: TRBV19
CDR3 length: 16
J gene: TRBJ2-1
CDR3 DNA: TGTGCCAGTAGCGACCCCGGGACCTCCAACAGGAATGAGCAGTTCTTC
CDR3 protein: CASSDPGTSNRNEQFF

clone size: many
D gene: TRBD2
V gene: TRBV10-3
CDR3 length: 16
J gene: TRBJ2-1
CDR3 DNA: TGTGCCATCAGCTTGACTAGCGGGAGAGCTAACAATGAGCAGTTCTTC
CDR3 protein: CAISLTSGRANNEQFF

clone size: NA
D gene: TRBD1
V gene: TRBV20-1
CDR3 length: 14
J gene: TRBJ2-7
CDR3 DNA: TGCAGTGCTAGGGCAGGGGGCCTGACCTACGAGCAGTACTTC
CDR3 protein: CSARAGGLTYEQYF

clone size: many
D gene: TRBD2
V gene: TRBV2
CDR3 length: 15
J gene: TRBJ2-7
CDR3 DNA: TGTGCCAGCAAGGTCGGCCTAGCGGAAACCTACGAGCAGTACTTC
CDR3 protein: CASKVGLAETYEQYF

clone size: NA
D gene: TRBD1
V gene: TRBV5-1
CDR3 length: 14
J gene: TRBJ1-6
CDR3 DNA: TGCGCCAGCAGCTTAGACAGGGAGGGGTCACCCCTCCACTTT
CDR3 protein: CASSLDREGSPLHF

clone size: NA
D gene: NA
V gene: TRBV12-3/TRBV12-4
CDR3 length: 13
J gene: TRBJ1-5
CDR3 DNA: TGTGCCAGCAGTTTCGGGGGTCAGCAGCCCCAGCATTTT
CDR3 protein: CASSFGGQQPQHF

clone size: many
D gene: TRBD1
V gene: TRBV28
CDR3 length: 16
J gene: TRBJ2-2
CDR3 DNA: TGTGCCAGCAGATCGAAGGGACAGGCAACGACCGGGGAGCTGTTTTTT
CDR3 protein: CASRSKGQATTGELFF

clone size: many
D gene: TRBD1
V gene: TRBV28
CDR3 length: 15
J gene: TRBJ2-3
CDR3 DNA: TGTGCCAGCCGAGACGACAGGGGCCTGGTCGATACGCAGTATTTT
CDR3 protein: CASRDDRGLVDTQYF

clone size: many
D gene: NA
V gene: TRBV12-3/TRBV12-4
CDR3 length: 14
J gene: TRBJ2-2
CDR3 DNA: TGTGCCAGCGAGACGGCTGGTGGGAACGGGGAGCTGTTTTTT
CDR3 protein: CASETAGGNGELFF

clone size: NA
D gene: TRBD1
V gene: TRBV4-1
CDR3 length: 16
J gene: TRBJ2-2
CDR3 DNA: TGCGCCAGCAGCCCCCGGACAGGGTGGGGCACCGGGGAGCTGTTTTTT
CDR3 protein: CASSPRTGWGTGELFF

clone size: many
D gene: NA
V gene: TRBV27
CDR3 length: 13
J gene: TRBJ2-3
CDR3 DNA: TGTGCCAGCTTCCCCGCCGGCACAGATACGCAGTATTTT
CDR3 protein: CASFPAGTDTQYF

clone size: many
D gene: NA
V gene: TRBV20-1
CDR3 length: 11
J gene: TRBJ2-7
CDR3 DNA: TGCAGTGCTAGACGTGGCGCCGAGCAGTACTTC
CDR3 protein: CSARRGAEQYF

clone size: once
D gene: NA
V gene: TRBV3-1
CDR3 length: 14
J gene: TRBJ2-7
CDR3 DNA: TGTGCCAGCAGCCAAGACAGGTTCTCCTACGAGCAGTACTTC
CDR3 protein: CASSQDRFSYEQYF

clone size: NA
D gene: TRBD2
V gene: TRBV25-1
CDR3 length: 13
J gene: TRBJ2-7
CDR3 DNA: TGTGCCAGCAGTGGCGGGAGAAGTTACGAGCAGTACTTC
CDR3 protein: CASSGGRSYEQYF

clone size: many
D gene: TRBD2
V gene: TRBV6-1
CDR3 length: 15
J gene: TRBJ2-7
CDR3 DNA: TGTGCCAGCAGTGAAGAGACTAGCGGAGCCTACGAGCAGTACTTC
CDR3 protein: CASSEETSGAYEQYF

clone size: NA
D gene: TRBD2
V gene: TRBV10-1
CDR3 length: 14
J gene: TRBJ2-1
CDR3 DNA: TGCGCCAGCAGTGGGTTTAGGGAGGGCAATGAGCAGTTCTTC
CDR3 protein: CASSGFREGNEQFF

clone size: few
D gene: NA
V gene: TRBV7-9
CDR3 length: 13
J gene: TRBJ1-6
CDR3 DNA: TGTGCCAGCAGCGTACAGATGGCTTCACCCCTCCACTTT
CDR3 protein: CASSVQMASPLHF

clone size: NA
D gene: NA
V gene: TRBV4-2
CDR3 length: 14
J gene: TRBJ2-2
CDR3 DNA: TGTGCCAGCAGAGAAGGACAGAACGACGGGGAGCTGTTTTTT
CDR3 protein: CASREGQNDGELFF

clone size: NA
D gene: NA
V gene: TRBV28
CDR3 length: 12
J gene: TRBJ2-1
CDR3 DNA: TGTGCCAGCAGCACCCGCAGGGTTGAGCAGTTCTTC
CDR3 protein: CASSTRRVEQFF

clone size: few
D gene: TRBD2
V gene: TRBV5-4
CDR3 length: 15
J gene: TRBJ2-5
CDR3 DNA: TGTGCCAGCAGAATCGGACTAGCGGGCCAAGAGACCCAGTACTTC
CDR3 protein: CASRIGLAGQETQYF

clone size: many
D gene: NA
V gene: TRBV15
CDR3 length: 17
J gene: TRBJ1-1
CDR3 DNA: TGTGCCACCAGCAGAGATCAAGGGACACATAGGTTGACGAGAGCTTTCTTT
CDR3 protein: CATSRDQGTHRLTRAFF

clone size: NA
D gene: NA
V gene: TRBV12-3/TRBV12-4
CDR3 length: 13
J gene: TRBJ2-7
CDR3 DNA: TGTGCCAGCAGTCCACTGGCTTCAGGGGAGCAGTACTTC
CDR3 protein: CASSPLASGEQYF

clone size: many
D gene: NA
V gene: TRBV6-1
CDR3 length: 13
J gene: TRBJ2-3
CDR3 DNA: TGTGCCAGCAGTGATCCTTCCACGGATACGCAGTATTTT
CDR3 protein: CASSDPSTDTQYF

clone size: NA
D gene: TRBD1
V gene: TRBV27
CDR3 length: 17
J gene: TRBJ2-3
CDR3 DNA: TGTGCCAGCAGTTTCGGGACAGCGAGCGGTGGCACAGATACGCAGTATTTT
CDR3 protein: CASSFGTASGGTDTQYF

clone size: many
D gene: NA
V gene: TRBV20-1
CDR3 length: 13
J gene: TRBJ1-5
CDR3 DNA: TGCAGTGCTAGTGGACACAGCAATCAGCCCCAGCATTTT
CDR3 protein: CSASGHSNQPQHF

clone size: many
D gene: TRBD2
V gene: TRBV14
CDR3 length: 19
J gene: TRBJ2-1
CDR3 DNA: TGTGCCAGCAGCCAAGAGTGGGTGAGGAGCGGGAGCTTATACAATGAGCAGTTCTTC
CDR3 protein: CASSQEWVRSGSLYNEQFF

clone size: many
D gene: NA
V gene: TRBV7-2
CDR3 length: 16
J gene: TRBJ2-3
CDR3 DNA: TGTGCCAGCAGCTTAGTCGCTTTAGAGGGGTCAGATACGCAGTATTTT
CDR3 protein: CASSLVALEGSDTQYF

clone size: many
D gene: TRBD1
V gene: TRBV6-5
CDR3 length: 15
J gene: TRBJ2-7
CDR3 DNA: TGTGCCAGCAGTTACTCTAGGACAGGGAGATACGAGCAGTACTTC
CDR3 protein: CASSYSRTGRYEQYF

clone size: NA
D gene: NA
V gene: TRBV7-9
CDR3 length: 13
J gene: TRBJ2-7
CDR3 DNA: TGTGCCAGCAGCTCCGGGGCAGGGTCCGAGCAGTACTTC
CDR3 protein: CASSSGAGSEQYF

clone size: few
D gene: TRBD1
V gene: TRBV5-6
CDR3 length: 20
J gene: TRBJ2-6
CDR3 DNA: TGTGCCAGCAGCCCGCGTGTCAGGACAGGGTCCCTCTCTGGGGCCAACGTCCTGACTTTC
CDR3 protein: CASSPRVRTGSLSGANVLTF

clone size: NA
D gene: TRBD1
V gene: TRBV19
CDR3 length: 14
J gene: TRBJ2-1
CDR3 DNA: TGTGCCAGTAGTATCGGACAGGCCTACAATGAGCAGTTCTTC
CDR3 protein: CASSIGQAYNEQFF

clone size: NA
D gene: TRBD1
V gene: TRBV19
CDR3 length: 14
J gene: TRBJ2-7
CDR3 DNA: TGTGCCAGCAGAATGTGGACAGGGATGGACGAGCAGTACTTC
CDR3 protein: CASRMWTGMDEQYF

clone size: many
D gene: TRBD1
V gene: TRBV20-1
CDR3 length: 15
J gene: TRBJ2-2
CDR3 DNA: TGCAGTGCTAGAACGGGACAGGGGGACACCGGGGAGCTGTTTTTT
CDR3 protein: CSARTGQGDTGELFF

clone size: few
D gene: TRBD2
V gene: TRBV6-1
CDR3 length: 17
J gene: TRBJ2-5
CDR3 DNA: TGTGCCAGCAGCGGGACTAGCGGGAGGGCCGGGCAAGAGACCCAGTACTTC
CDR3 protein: CASSGTSGRAGQETQYF

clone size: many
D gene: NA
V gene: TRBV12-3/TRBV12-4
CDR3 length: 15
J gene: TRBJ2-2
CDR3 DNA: TGTGCCAGCAGATCCCGGGAGTCGAACACCGGGGAGCTGTTTTTT
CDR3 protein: CASRSRESNTGELFF

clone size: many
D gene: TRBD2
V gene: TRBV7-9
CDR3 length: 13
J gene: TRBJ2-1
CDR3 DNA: TGTGCCATTAAGCGGGAGGTGGTCTATGAGCAGTTCTTC
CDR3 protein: CAIKREVVYEQFF

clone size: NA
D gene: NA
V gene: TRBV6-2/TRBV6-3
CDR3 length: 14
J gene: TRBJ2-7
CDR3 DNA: TGTGCCAGCAGACCCGTCGGGATGAAGTACGAGCAGTACTTC
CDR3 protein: CASRPVGMKYEQYF

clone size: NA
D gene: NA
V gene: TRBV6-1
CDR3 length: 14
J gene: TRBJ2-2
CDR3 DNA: TGTGCCAGCTCGAGGCGGGGCAACACCGGGGAGCTGTTTTTT
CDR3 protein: CASSRRGNTGELFF

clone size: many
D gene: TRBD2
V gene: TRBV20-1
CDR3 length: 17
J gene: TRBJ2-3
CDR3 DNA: TGCAGTGCCCTCGGACTAGCGGGAGGGCCTAGCACAGATACGCAGTATTTT
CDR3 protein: CSALGLAGGPSTDTQYF

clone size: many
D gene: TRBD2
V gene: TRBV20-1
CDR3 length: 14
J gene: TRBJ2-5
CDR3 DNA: TGCACCCTATCTGGGACTAGCGGGAAAGAGACCCAGTACTTC
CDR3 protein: CTLSGTSGKETQYF

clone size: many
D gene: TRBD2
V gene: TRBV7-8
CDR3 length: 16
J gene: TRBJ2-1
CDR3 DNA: TGTGCCAGCAGCTGGAGGACTAGCGGGAGTAGGGATGAGCAGTTCTTC
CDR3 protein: CASSWRTSGSRDEQFF

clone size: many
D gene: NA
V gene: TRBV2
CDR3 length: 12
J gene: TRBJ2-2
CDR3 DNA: TGTGCCAGCAGTTTGGGGGCAGGGGAGCTGTTTTTT
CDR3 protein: CASSLGAGELFF

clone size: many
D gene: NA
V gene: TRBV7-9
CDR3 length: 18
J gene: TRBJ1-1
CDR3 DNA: TGTGCCAGCAGCCACTCTCTAGGGGGGGGATCGGAGAACACTGAAGCTTTCTTT
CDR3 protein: CASSHSLGGGSENTEAFF

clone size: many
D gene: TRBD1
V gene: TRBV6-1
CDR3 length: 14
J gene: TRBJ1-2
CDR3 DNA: TGTGCCAGCAGGGATACAGGGGGCGTTGGTGGCTACACCTTC
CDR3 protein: CASRDTGGVGGYTF

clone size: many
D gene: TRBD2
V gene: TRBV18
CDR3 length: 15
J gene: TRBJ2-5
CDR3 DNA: TGTGCCAGCTCACCGCGCGGGGGAGCGGTAGAGACCCAGTACTTC
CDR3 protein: CASSPRGGAVETQYF

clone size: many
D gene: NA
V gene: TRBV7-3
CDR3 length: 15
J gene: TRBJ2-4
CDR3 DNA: TGTGCCAGCAGCTTAATGGCACTAGCCAAAAACATTCAGTACTTC
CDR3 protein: CASSLMALAKNIQYF

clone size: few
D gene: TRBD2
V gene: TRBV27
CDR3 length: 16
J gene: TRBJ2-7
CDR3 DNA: TGTGCCAGCTCGAGGACTAGCGGGAGGGCCAGCTACGAGCAGTACTTC
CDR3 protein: CASSRTSGRASYEQYF